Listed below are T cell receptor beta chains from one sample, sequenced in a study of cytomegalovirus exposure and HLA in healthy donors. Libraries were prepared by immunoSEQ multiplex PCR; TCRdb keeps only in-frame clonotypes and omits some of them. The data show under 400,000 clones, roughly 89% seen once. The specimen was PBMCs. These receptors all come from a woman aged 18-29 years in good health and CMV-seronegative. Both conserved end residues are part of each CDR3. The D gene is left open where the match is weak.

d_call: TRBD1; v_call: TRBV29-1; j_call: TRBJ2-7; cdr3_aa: CSVDKRQGADEQYF; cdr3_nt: TGCAGCGTTGACAAGAGGCAGGGGGCCGACGAGCAGTACTTC
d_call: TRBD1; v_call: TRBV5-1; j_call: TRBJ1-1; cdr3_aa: CASKLLVEGAEAFF; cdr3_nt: TGCGCCAGCAAACTTCTAGTGGAGGGGGCCGAAGCTTTCTTT
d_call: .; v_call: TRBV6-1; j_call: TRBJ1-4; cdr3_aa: CASRFRGDNEKLFF; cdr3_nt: TGTGCCAGCAGGTTCCGTGGAGATAATGAAAAACTGTTTTTT
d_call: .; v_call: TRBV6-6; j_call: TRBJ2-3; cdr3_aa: CASSSYRGGTDTQYF; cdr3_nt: TGTGCCAGCAGTTCGTACAGGGGGGGAACAGATACGCAGTATTTT
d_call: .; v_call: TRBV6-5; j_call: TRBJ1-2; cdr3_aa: CASRPVEAWDYGYTF; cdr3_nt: TGTGCCAGCAGACCGGTCGAAGCGTGGGACTATGGCTACACCTTC
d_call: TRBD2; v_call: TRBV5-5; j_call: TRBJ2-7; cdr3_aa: CASGASGGPPSYEQYF; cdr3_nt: TGTGCCTCCGGGGCTAGCGGGGGGCCACCCTCCTACGAGCAGTACTTC
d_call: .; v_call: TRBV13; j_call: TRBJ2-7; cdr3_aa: CASSLLQSYEQYF; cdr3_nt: TGTGCCAGCAGCTTACTTCAGTCTTACGAGCAGTACTTC
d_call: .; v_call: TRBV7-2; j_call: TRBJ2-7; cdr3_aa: CASSSHGVLYEQYF; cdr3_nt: TGTGCCAGCAGCTCCCACGGGGTTCTATACGAGCAGTACTTC
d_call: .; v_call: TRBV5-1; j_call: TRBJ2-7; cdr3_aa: CASSWRGSYEQYF; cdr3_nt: TGCGCCAGCAGCTGGAGAGGGTCCTACGAGCAGTACTTC
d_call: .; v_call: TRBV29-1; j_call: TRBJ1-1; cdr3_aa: CSVMTRPSEAFF; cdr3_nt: TGCAGCGTCATGACACGACCGAGTGAAGCTTTCTTT
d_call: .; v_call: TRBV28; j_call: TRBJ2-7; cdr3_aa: CKTVRAYEQYF; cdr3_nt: TGTAAGACAGTGCGCGCCTACGAGCAGTACTTC
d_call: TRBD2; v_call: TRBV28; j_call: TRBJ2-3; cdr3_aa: CASIRGGRSTDTQYF; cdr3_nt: TGTGCCAGCATCCGTGGCGGGAGAAGCACAGATACGCAGTATTTT
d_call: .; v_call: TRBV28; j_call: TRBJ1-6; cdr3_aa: CASQTMHGYSPLHF; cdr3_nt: TGTGCCAGCCAAACCATGCACGGGTATTCACCCCTCCACTTT
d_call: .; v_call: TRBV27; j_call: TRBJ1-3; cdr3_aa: CASQFGNTIYF; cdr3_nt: TGTGCCAGCCAGTTTGGAAACACCATATATTTT
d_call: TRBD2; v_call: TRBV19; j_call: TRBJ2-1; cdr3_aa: CASTESGRAPNEQFF; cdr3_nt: TGTGCCAGTACCGAAAGCGGGAGGGCCCCCAATGAGCAGTTCTTC
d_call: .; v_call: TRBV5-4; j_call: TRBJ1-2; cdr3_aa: CAISASEGGGYGYTF; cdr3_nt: TGTGCCATCTCAGCTTCCGAGGGAGGGGGCTATGGCTACACCTTC
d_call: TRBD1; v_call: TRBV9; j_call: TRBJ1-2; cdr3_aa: CASSVGQGLAYGYTF; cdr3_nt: TGTGCCAGCAGCGTAGGACAGGGACTGGCCTATGGCTACACCTTC
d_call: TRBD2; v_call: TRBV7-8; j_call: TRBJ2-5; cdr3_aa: CASSTLTSGGEETQYF; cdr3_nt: TGTGCCAGCAGCACTTTAACTAGCGGGGGCGAGGAGACCCAGTACTTC
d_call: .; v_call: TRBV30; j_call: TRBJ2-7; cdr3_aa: CAWSAGWLSGYEQYF; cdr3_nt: TGTGCCTGGAGTGCTGGCTGGCTTAGCGGCTACGAGCAGTACTTC
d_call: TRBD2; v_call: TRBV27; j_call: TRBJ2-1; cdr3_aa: CASSYNGLAGAYNEQFF; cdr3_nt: TGTGCCAGCAGTTACAACGGACTAGCGGGAGCATACAATGAGCAGTTCTTC
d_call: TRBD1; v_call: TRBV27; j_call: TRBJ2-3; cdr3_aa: CASRDLSRDREGPLTDTQYF; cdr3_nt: TGTGCCAGCAGGGATTTGTCCCGGGACAGGGAAGGCCCTTTGACAGATACGCAGTATTTT
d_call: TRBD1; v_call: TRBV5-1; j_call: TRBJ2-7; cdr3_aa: CASSEQGRSYEQYF; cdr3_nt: TGCGCCAGCAGCGAACAGGGGAGATCCTACGAGCAGTACTTC
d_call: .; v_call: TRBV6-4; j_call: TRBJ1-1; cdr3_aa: CASSDSGSEGAEAFF; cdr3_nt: TGTGCCAGCAGTGACTCGGGTTCCGAGGGGGCTGAAGCTTTCTTT
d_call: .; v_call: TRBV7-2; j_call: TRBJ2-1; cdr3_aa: CASSLVGSPNNEQFF; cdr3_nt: TGTGCCAGCAGCTTAGTCGGGAGCCCGAACAATGAGCAGTTCTTC
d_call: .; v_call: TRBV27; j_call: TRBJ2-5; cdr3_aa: CASRSGTSQETQYF; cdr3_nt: TGTGCCAGCAGGAGTGGGACAAGCCAAGAGACCCAGTACTTC
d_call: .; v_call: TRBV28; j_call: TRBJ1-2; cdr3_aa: CASSLGRGLGYTF; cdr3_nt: TGTGCCAGCAGTTTGGGGAGGGGGTTAGGCTACACCTTC
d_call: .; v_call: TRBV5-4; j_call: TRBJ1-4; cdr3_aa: CASSLATGGNEKLFF; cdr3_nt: TGTGCCAGCAGCTTGGCCACAGGTGGTAATGAAAAACTGTTTTTT
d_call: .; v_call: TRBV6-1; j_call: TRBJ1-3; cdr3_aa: CASSERWAGGNTIYF; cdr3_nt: TGTGCCAGCAGTGAACGGTGGGCGGGCGGAAACACCATATATTTT